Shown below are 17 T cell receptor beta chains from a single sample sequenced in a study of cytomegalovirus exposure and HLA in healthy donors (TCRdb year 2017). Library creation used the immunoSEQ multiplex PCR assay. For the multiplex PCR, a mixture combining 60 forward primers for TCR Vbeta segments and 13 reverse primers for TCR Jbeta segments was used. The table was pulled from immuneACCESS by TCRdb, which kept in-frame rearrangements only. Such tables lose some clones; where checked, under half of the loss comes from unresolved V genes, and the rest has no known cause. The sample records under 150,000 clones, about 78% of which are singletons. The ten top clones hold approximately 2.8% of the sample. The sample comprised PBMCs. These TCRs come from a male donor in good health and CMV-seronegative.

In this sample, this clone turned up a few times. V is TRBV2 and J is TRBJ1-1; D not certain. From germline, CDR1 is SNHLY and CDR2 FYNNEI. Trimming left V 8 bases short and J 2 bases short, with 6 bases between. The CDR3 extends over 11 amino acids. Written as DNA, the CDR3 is TGTGCCAGCCACAGCAACACTGAAGCTTTCTTT. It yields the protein CASHSNTEAFF.

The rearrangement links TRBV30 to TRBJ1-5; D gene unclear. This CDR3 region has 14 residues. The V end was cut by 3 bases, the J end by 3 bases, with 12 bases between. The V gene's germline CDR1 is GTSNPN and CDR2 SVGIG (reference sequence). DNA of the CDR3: TGTGCCTGGAGCCCTGGTATAGACAATCAGCCCCAGCATTTT. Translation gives CAWSPGIDNQPQHF.

The CDR3 spells CASSRAGGANEQFF. The CDR3 DNA sequence: TGTGCCAGCAGCCGGGCCGGGGGGGCTAATGAGCAGTTCTTC. This chain links TRBV13 with TRBJ2-1; 8 bases align to TRBD2. Germline V CDR1 and CDR2: PRHDT, FYEKMQ (reference sequence). This CDR3 has 14 residues. V trimming: 5 bases; J trimming: 7 bases; junction bases outside the gene matches: 7.

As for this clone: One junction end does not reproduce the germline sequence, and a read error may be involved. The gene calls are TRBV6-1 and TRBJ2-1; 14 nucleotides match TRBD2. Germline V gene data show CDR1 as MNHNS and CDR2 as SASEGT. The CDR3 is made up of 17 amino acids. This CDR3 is CASSVGLAGVVYDEQFF. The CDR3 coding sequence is TGTGCCAGCAGTGTGGGACTAGCGGGAGTTGTCTACGATGAGCAGTTCTTC.

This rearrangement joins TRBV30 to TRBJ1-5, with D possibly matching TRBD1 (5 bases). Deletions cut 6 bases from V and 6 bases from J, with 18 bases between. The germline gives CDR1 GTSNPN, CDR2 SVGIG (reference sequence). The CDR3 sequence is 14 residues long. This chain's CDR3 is CACRGAWPGQPQHF. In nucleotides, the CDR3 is TGTGCCTGTCGTGGGGCCTGGCCGGGTCAGCCCCAGCATTTT.

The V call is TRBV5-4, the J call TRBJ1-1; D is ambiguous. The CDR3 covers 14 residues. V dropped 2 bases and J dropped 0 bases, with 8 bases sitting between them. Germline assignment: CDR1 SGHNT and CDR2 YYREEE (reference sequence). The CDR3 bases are TGTGCCAGCAGCTTACAGTACTTGAACACTGAAGCTTTCTTT. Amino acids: CASSLQYLNTEAFF.

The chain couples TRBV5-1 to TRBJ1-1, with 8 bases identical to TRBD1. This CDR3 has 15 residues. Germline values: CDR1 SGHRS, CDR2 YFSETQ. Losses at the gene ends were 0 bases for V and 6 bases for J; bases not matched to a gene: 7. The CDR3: CASSLGQGAFAEAFF. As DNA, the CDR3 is TGCGCCAGCAGCTTGGGTCAGGGGGCCTTTGCTGAAGCTTTCTTT.

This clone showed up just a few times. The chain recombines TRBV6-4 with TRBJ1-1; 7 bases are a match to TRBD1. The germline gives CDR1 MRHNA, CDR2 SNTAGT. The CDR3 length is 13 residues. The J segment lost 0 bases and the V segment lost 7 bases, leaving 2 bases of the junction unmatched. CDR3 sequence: CASKGAMNTEAFF. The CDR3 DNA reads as TGTGCCAGCAAGGGGGCGATGAACACTGAAGCTTTCTTT.

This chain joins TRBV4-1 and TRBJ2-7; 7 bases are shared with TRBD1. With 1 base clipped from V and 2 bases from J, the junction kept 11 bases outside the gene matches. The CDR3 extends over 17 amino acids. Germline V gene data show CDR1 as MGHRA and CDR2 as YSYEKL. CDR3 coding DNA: TGCGCCAGCAGCCAAGCCTTCGGGACAGTTAATCCCTACGAGCAGTACTTC. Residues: CASSQAFGTVNPYEQYF.

The chain's CDR3 is CASSQVGGQGAREQYF. In DNA, the CDR3 is TGCGCCAGCAGCCAAGTAGGGGGACAGGGGGCTCGCGAGCAGTACTTC. The chain has TRBV4-1 and TRBJ2-7; TRBD1 agrees at 12 bases. V trimming: 1 base; J trimming: 6 bases; junction bases outside the gene matches: 7. This CDR3 contains 16 residues. Germline CDR1 is MGHRA and CDR2 is YSYEKL.

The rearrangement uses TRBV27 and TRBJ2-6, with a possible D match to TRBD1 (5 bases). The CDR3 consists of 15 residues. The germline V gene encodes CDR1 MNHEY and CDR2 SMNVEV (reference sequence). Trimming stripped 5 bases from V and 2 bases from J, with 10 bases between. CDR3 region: CASSPRVAGANVLTF. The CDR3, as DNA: TGTGCCAGCAGTCCCAGGGTTGCTGGGGCCAACGTCCTGACTTTC.

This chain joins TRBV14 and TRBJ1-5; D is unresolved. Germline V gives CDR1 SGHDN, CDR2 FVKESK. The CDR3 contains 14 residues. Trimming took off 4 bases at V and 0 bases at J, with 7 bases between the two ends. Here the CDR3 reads CASSPTDSNQPQHF. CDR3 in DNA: TGTGCCAGCAGCCCCACTGATAGCAATCAGCCCCAGCATTTT.

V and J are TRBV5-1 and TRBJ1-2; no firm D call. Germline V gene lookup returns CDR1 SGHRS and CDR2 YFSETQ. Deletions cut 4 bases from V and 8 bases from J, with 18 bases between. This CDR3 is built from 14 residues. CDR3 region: CASSPAGSMGGYTF. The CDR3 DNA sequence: TGCGCCAGCAGCCCCGCCGGGAGTATGGGCGGCTACACCTTC. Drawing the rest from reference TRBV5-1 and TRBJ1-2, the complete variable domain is KAGVTQTPRYLIKTRGQQVTLSCSPISGHRSVSWYQQTPGQGLQFLFEYFSETQRNKGNFPGRFSGRQFSNSRSEMNVSTLELGDSALYLCASSPAGSMGGYTFGSGTRLTVV.

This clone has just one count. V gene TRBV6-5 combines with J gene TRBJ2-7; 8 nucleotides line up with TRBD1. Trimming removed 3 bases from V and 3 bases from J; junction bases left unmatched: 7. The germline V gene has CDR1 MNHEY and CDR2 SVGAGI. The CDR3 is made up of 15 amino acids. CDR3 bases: TGTGCCAGCAGTTATTCGGACAGGGTGAACTACGAGCAGTACTTC. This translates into CASSYSDRVNYEQYF.

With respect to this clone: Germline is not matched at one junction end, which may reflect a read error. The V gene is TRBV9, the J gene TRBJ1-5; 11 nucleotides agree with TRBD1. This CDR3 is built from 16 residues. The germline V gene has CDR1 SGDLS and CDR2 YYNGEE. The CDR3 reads CARSGGQGALRQPQHF. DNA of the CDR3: TGTGCCCGCAGCGGCGGACAGGGGGCGCTAAGGCAGCCCCAGCATTTT.

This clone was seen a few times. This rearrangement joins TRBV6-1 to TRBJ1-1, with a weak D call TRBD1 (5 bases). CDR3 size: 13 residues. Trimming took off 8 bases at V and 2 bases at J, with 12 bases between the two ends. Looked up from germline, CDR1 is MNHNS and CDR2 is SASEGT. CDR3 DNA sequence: TGTGCCAGCGCCACGGGGGTTAACACTGAAGCTTTCTTT. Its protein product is CASATGVNTEAFF.

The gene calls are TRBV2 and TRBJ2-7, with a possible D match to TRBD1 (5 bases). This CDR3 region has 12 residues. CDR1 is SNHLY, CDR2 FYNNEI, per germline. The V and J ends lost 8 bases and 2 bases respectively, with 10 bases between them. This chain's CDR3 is CASVTATYEQYF. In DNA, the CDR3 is TGTGCCAGCGTGACAGCGACCTACGAGCAGTACTTC.